This T cell receptor (beta chain) was recovered during a study of CD8+CD57+ T cells in acquired aplastic anemia. Study-wide background: Sorted CD4+ and CD8+ cells yielded DNA averaging around 3.2 ug. Study conclusions and caveats: Patient and control CD8+ Simpson's diversity was not significantly different. In common between the patients and the controls were twenty-nine CD8+ CDR3 sequences.

On this clonotype: The antigen is undetermined.

Before being chosen for sequencing, patients had shown CD8+CD57+ cell expansion by flow cytometry. The CDR3 consists of 15 residues. V was cut by 1 base and J by 8 bases, with 15 bases left in between. Germline V gene lookup returns CDR1 LNHNV and CDR2 YYDKDF (reference sequence). Genomic DNA provided the template from which TCR beta VDJ and CDR3 profiles were obtained. In TCRdb, the reads were re-called with MiXCR into one record per CDR3 protein. This sample has about 160,000 distinct CDR3 sequences, with about 64% found just once. This TCR was sampled from a human donor with aplastic anemia. V gene TRBV15 combines with J gene TRBJ2-1; D ambiguous. Sequenced: sorted CD4+, CD8+, or CD8+CD57+ T cells (not recorded which) from PBMCs. DNA for the CDR3: TGTGCCACCAGCAGAGGGGGTATGACCGCCCATGAGCAGTTCTTC. Translating gives CATSRGGMTAHEQFF. The full variable domain, rest sourced from reference TRBV15 and TRBJ2-1, is DAMVIQNPRYQVTQFGKPVTLSCSQTLNHNVMYWYQQKSSQAPKLLFHYYDKDFNNEADTPDNFQSRRPNTSFCFLDIRSPGLGDTAMYLCATSRGGMTAHEQFFGPGTRLTVL.